This T cell receptor (beta chain) came from a study of OX40 agonist ivuxolimab in advanced cancers. This clone is a singleton in its sample. Sequenced by immunoSEQ multiplex PCR; TCRdb stores in-frame clones only, minus some. The data show about 31,000 clones, about four fifths seen once. This clonotype was obtained from an adult with an advanced solid tumor such as melanoma, head and neck, liver or kidney cancer. Sequencing was performed on CD4+ or CD8+ T cells sorted from blood, taken in a trial of the OX40 agonist ivuxolimab.

CDR3 DNA: TGCAGCGTTCGGACTAGCGGGAAGGGAGATACGCAGTATTTT. As protein: CSVRTSGKGDTQYF. The rearrangement joins TRBV29-1 to TRBJ2-3; 12 positions match TRBD2. The CDR3 spans 14 residues. CDR1 and CDR2 from the germline V gene are SQVTM and ANQGSEA. J was trimmed by 5 bases and V by 5 bases; bases with no gene match: 5.